This TCR beta chain was identified in a study of PD-1 blockade in classical Hodgkin lymphoma. Across the study: Patients were dosed intravenously with nivolumab at 3 mg/kg every 2 weeks.

The table came from immunoSEQ multiplex PCR; TCRdb's copy has only in-frame clones and leaves some out. Of approximately 21,000 clones in the sample, 60% to 80% are singletons; the top ten hold roughly a fifth. Losses at the gene ends were 5 bases for V and 5 bases for J; bases not matched to a gene: 12. CDR1 and CDR2 (germline): SGHTA, FQGNSA. The length of the CDR3 is 15 residues. Described time point: cycle 4 day 1 (C4D1), after 5 to 7 weeks of nivolumab. Brentuximab vedotin exposure varied among the patients, all of whom had relapsed after autologous stem cell transplantation. Comment on this clone: Its antigen is not identified.

Study results and caveats: Prior therapy or disease activity may underlie the repertoire differences, whose causes remain undefined. Patients who responded completely had about the same baseline diversity as newly diagnosed patients.

This clonotype originated in a human donor with classical Hodgkin lymphoma. The gene calls are TRBV7-2 and TRBJ2-7; 7 bases align to TRBD1. Sequencing used peripheral blood mononuclear cells (PBMCs), obtained before the fourth cycle of nivolumab. This chain's CDR3 is CASSVRLTGLNEQYF. DNA of the CDR3: TGTGCCAGCAGCGTCCGTTTGACAGGGTTGAACGAGCAGTACTTC. Full variable domain (missing parts from reference TRBV7-2 and TRBJ2-7): GAGVSQSPSNKVTEKGKDVELRCDPISGHTALYWYRQSLGQGLEFLIYFQGNSAPDKSGLPSDRFSAERTGGSVSTLTIQRTQQEDSAVYLCASSVRLTGLNEQYFGPGTRLTVT.